Shown below are 15 T cell receptor beta chains from a single sample sequenced in a study of blood T cells in healthy people across ages. Using a J-beta primer mix together with a sample-barcoded 5' primer, a second PCR was run for about 7 to 12 cycles. TCRdb reprocessed the 5' RACE reads via MiXCR and lists one record per CDR3 protein. The sample contains fewer than 1.5 million distinct CDR3 sequences, approximately 42% of which appear only once. Material for sequencing was blood. The receptors shown here come from a woman under 30 in good health.

For this clonotype: The junction differs from germline at one of its ends, possibly a read error. The chain has TRBV2 and TRBJ1-1; D not certain. The CDR3 sequence is 16 residues long. Per germline, CDR1 SNHLY and CDR2 FYNNEI. The CDR3 DNA follows: TGTGTCAGCAGCGCCCCCAGTCCCGGAGAGAACACTGAAGCTTTCTTT. Its protein is CVSSAPSPGENTEAFF.

This clonotype was counted only a few times. The chain links TRBV12-3 or TRBV12-4 to TRBJ2-3; D is uncertain. The V gene lost 2 bases and the J gene lost 5 bases, with 11 bases spanning the gap. The CDR3 covers 14 residues. The CDR3 region has the DNA TGTGCCAGCAGTTTACTCGAGTGGGAAGATACGCAGTATTTT. Translated, it gives CASSLLEWEDTQYF.

V and J are TRBV9 and TRBJ2-3; 11 nucleotides align to TRBD2. Germline-derived CDR1 and CDR2 are SGDLS and YYNGEE. V shed 3 bases, J shed 5 bases, and the junction held 8 bases outside the gene matches. This CDR3 comprises 16 residues. CDR3 sequence: CASSGKLAGEKDTQYF. The CDR3 DNA reads as TGTGCCAGCAGCGGGAAACTAGCGGGGGAAAAAGATACGCAGTATTTT.

V gene TRBV9 combines with J gene TRBJ2-5; possibly TRBD2 for D (5 bases). Trimming cost V 0 bases and J 5 bases, with 11 bases left between them. The CDR3 is made up of 14 amino acids. Looked up from germline, CDR1 is SGDLS and CDR2 is YYNGEE. The CDR3 DNA sequence: TGTGCCAGCAGCGTAGGAGGGAGTACTGAGACCCAGTACTTC. It codes for CASSVGGSTETQYF. The variable domain in full, with the rest retrieved from reference TRBV9 and TRBJ2-5, is DSGVTQTPKHLITATGQRVTLRCSPRSGDLSVYWYQQSLDQGLQFLIQYYNGEERAKGNILERFSAQQFPDLHSELNLSSLELGDSALYFCASSVGGSTETQYFGPGTRLLVL.

V gene TRBV9 combines with J gene TRBJ2-3; TRBD2 matches 8 bases. CDR1 SGDLS and CDR2 YYNGEE come from the germline V gene. The CDR3 runs 14 residues. Trimming cost V 3 bases and J 4 bases; bases outside gene matches: 4. The CDR3 here is CASSDGLAADTQYF. The CDR3 nucleotides read TGTGCCAGCAGCGACGGACTAGCTGCAGATACGCAGTATTTT.

This clonotype was detected only once. V is TRBV15 and J is TRBJ2-1, with 8 bases that match TRBD2. CDR1 is LNHNV, CDR2 YYDKDF, per germline (reference sequence). Germline trimming cut 1 base from V and 0 bases from J; bases unmatched to any gene: 5. This CDR3 contains 17 residues. CDR3 sequence (DNA): TGTGCCACCAGCAGAGGGGGGCGGGAGGTCTCCTACAATGAGCAGTTCTTC. Translated: CATSRGGREVSYNEQFF.

The chain couples TRBV21-1 to TRBJ2-1; TRBD1 reflects the table's D call only, with no check against the DNA. TRBV21-1 has pseudogene status. CDR3 size: 13 residues. The CDR3 sequence: CASSPDRGTEQFF. CDR3 nucleotide sequence: TGTGCCAGCAGCCCCGACAGGGGTACTGAGCAGTTCTTC.

The genes are TRBV12-3 or TRBV12-4 and TRBJ2-5; TRBD2 aligns across 7 bases. CDR3 length: 14 amino acids. The V segment lost 6 bases and the J segment 0 bases; nucleotides outside the gene matches: 4. The CDR3 bases are TGTGCCAGCAGCCCACTAGCGAACCAAGAGACCCAGTACTTC. Its translation is CASSPLANQETQYF.

In this sample, this clonotype turned up a few times. This rearrangement joins TRBV6-6 to TRBJ2-1, with D tentatively TRBD2 (5 bases). Per germline, CDR1 MNHNY and CDR2 SVGAGI (reference sequence). The CDR3 runs 16 residues. Trimming removed 5 bases at V and 5 bases at J, with 19 bases between. The CDR3 nucleotides are TGTGCCAGCAGTCGACGGACTGGTTCAGGTAACAATGAGCAGTTCTTC. Translation: CASSRRTGSGNNEQFF.

To note about this clonotype: A junction boundary mismatches the germline segment, possibly from a read error. The chain couples TRBV7-8 to TRBJ2-2; the D gene is possibly TRBD1 (6 bases). There are 16 residues in the CDR3. Germline values: CDR1 SGHVS, CDR2 FQNEAQ. CDR3 in DNA: TGTGCCAGCAGCTCCCAGGACAGAACGAACACCGAGGAGCTGTTTTTT. It yields the protein CASSSQDRTNTEELFF.

The chain uses TRBV12-3 or TRBV12-4 and TRBJ2-3, with 11 bases aligning to TRBD1. This CDR3 is 13 amino acids long. The V gene end was trimmed by 6 bases and the J gene end by 8 bases; junction bases not matched to a gene: 4. CDR3 nucleotides: TGTGCCAGCAGAGGACAGGGGGCGGTTACGCAGTATTTT. It is translated as CASRGQGAVTQYF.

The J gene is TRBJ2-4, the V gene TRBV5-1; a possible D gene is TRBD2 (7 bases). The DNA end is a closer match to TRBJ2-7, so the J assignment may be wrong. The CDR3 is made up of 16 amino acids. The germline V gene has CDR1 SGHRS and CDR2 YFSETQ. The DNA of the CDR3 is TGCGCCAGCAGCTTGGTAGTAGGAGGGGGGGCCTACGAGCAGTACTTC. It codes for CASSLVVGGGAYEQYF.

The chain uses TRBV5-1 and TRBJ1-2; the match to TRBD1 covers 7 bases. Per germline, CDR1 SGHRS and CDR2 YFSETQ. CDR3 length: 13 amino acids. V shed 4 bases and J 8 bases; nucleotides not matched to a gene: 8. The CDR3 sequence is CASSRQGEEGYTF. For the CDR3, the DNA is TGCGCCAGCAGCCGGCAGGGGGAGGAAGGCTACACCTTC.

The rearrangement joins TRBV9 to TRBJ2-3; 10 bases line up with TRBD2. This CDR3 is built from 16 residues. Trimming cost V 1 base and J 2 bases; bases outside gene matches: 4. Germline V lookup: CDR1 SGDLS, CDR2 YYNGEE. The CDR3 sequence is CASSVMGLANTDTQYF. The DNA of the CDR3 is TGTGCCAGCAGCGTAATGGGACTAGCGAACACAGATACGCAGTATTTT.

This clonotype turned up a few times. The chain recombines TRBV6-6 with TRBJ1-4; 10 bases line up with TRBD1. Germline CDR1 reads MNHNY; CDR2 reads SVGAGI (reference sequence). This CDR3 has 15 amino acids. Losses at the gene ends were 8 bases for V and 8 bases for J; bases not matched to a gene: 11. CDR3 loop: CASRSPGTGVEKLFF. CDR3 coding DNA: TGTGCCAGCCGTTCCCCAGGGACAGGGGTAGAAAAACTGTTTTTT.